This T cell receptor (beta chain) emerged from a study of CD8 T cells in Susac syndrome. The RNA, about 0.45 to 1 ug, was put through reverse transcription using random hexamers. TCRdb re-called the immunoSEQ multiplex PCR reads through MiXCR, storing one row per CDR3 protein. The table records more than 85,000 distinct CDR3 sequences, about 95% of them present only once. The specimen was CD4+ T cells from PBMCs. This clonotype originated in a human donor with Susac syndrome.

The CDR3 sequence: CASSQGVTRGTGELFF. For the CDR3, the DNA is TGTGCCAGCAGCCAAGGCGTTACCCGGGGAACCGGGGAGCTGTTTTTT. V and J are TRBV3-1 and TRBJ2-2, with D perhaps TRBD2 (5 bases). There are 16 residues in the CDR3. Germline lookup yields CDR1 LGHDT and CDR2 YNNKEL (reference sequence). V was trimmed by 1 base and J by 5 bases, leaving 14 bases between them.